Listed below are T cell receptor beta chains from one sample, sequenced in a study of T-cell reconstitution after alpha-beta-depleted transplantation in children. Each CDR3 protein gets one entry after TCRdb re-called the PCR reads with MiXCR. The sample yields approximately 200,000 distinct CDR3 sequences, just under 6.5% seen once. Sequenced material: PBMCs, taken before TCRalphabeta/CD19-depleted stem cell transplant. The receptors were gathered from a girl under three years old with combined immunodeficiency, due to receive a stem cell transplant. The CDR3 runs from the conserved cysteine through the conserved F or W. Fields, in order: clone size, V gene, CDR3 length, D gene, J gene, CDR3 DNA, CDR3 protein. A D gene is named only where the DNA matches it firmly. Part of the rows lack a size; the others show once, few, many or a class for expanded clones.

clone size: many; V gene: TRBV9; CDR3 length: 14; D gene: TRBD1; J gene: TRBJ1-5; CDR3 DNA: TGTGCCAGCAGCTCCATGACAGGGAATCAGCCCCAGCATTTT; CDR3 protein: CASSSMTGNQPQHF
clone size: many; V gene: TRBV7-2; CDR3 length: 14; D gene: .; J gene: TRBJ2-5; CDR3 DNA: TGTGCCAGCAGTGTACCGGTAGCACAAGAGACCCAGTACTTC; CDR3 protein: CASSVPVAQETQYF
clone size: many; V gene: TRBV6-1; CDR3 length: 16; D gene: .; J gene: TRBJ2-7; CDR3 DNA: TGTGCCAGCAGCACCCCGTGGACTGAGACAGTCTACGAGCAGTACTTC; CDR3 protein: CASSTPWTETVYEQYF
clone size: few; V gene: TRBV30; CDR3 length: 13; D gene: .; J gene: TRBJ2-7; CDR3 DNA: TGTGCCTGGAGACTTCGAAGCTCCTACGAGCAGTACTTC; CDR3 protein: CAWRLRSSYEQYF
clone size: many; V gene: TRBV10-3; CDR3 length: 16; D gene: TRBD1; J gene: TRBJ2-1; CDR3 DNA: TGTGCCATCAGATCACAGGGGCCCCAATCCTACAATGAGCAGTTCTTC; CDR3 protein: CAIRSQGPQSYNEQFF
clone size: many; V gene: TRBV13; CDR3 length: 15; D gene: .; J gene: TRBJ2-2; CDR3 DNA: TGTGCCAGCAGCTTATTGGCGGAGATCACCGGGGAGCTGTTTTTT; CDR3 protein: CASSLLAEITGELFF
clone size: many; V gene: TRBV29-1; CDR3 length: 13; D gene: .; J gene: TRBJ2-2; CDR3 DNA: TGCAGCGTTCCGACTAGGGCGACCGGGGAGCTGTTTTTT; CDR3 protein: CSVPTRATGELFF
clone size: many; V gene: TRBV12-3/TRBV12-4; CDR3 length: 17; D gene: TRBD2; J gene: TRBJ2-1; CDR3 DNA: TGTGCCAGCAGTCCAATTACTAGCGGGGGTCCGCTTAATGAGCAGTTCTTC; CDR3 protein: CASSPITSGGPLNEQFF
clone size: many; V gene: TRBV20-1; CDR3 length: 14; D gene: .; J gene: TRBJ1-2; CDR3 DNA: TGCAGTGCTAGAGACCCAGTCACTCTTAGTGGCTACACCTTC; CDR3 protein: CSARDPVTLSGYTF
clone size: many; V gene: TRBV11-2; CDR3 length: 17; D gene: TRBD2; J gene: TRBJ2-3; CDR3 DNA: TGTGCCAGCAGCTTACATAGACTAGCGGGATTCACAGATACGCAGTATTTT; CDR3 protein: CASSLHRLAGFTDTQYF
clone size: many; V gene: TRBV3-1; CDR3 length: 19; D gene: TRBD1; J gene: TRBJ2-6; CDR3 DNA: TGTGCCAGCAGCCAGGACAGGGTCACGGTTCCGTCTGGGGCCAACGTCCTGACTTTC; CDR3 protein: CASSQDRVTVPSGANVLTF
clone size: .; V gene: TRBV12-3/TRBV12-4; CDR3 length: 18; D gene: TRBD2; J gene: TRBJ2-2; CDR3 DNA: TGTACCATCTGTTTAGCACTAGCGGGACTCATATACACCGGGGAGCTGTTTTTT; CDR3 protein: CTICLALAGLIYTGELFF
clone size: many; V gene: TRBV20-1; CDR3 length: 14; D gene: TRBD1; J gene: TRBJ2-1; CDR3 DNA: TGCAGTGCTAGGAGACAGGGAAGGTTCAATGAGCAGTTCTTC; CDR3 protein: CSARRQGRFNEQFF
clone size: .; V gene: TRBV5-8; CDR3 length: 16; D gene: TRBD1; J gene: TRBJ2-5; CDR3 DNA: TGTGCCAGCAGCGCCGGGACAGGGAGCACGTGGGAGACCCAGTACTTC; CDR3 protein: CASSAGTGSTWETQYF
clone size: many; V gene: TRBV4-2; CDR3 length: 16; D gene: .; J gene: TRBJ2-2; CDR3 DNA: TGTGCCAGCAGCGAGATGACTAGTTTGAACACCGGGGAGCTGTTTTTT; CDR3 protein: CASSEMTSLNTGELFF
clone size: many; V gene: TRBV27; CDR3 length: 14; D gene: TRBD1; J gene: TRBJ2-3; CDR3 DNA: TGTGCCAGCAGGCCGGGACAGGGGCCAGATACGCAGTATTTT; CDR3 protein: CASRPGQGPDTQYF
clone size: many; V gene: TRBV25-1; CDR3 length: 14; D gene: .; J gene: TRBJ2-5; CDR3 DNA: TGTGCCAGCAGTGAATATGGAGGGAGAGAGACCCAGTACTTC; CDR3 protein: CASSEYGGRETQYF
clone size: many; V gene: TRBV7-9; CDR3 length: 14; D gene: .; J gene: TRBJ1-2; CDR3 DNA: TGTGCCAGCAGCATCTCCGGGACGTTGGATGGCTACACCTTC; CDR3 protein: CASSISGTLDGYTF
clone size: many; V gene: TRBV7-8; CDR3 length: 13; D gene: .; J gene: TRBJ1-5; CDR3 DNA: TGTGCCAGCAGCTATCGGGAGAATCAGCCCCAGCATTTT; CDR3 protein: CASSYRENQPQHF
clone size: many; V gene: TRBV12-3/TRBV12-4; CDR3 length: 15; D gene: TRBD2; J gene: TRBJ2-1; CDR3 DNA: TGTGCCAGCAGCATGACTAGCGGGAGGGCCAGTGAGCAGTTCTTC; CDR3 protein: CASSMTSGRASEQFF
clone size: many; V gene: TRBV29-1; CDR3 length: 13; D gene: .; J gene: TRBJ2-2; CDR3 DNA: TGCAGCGTGAGGGGCGCGAACACCGGGGAGCTGTTTTTT; CDR3 protein: CSVRGANTGELFF
clone size: many; V gene: TRBV6-2/TRBV6-3; CDR3 length: 16; D gene: TRBD2; J gene: TRBJ2-1; CDR3 DNA: TGTGCCAGCAGTTACTCGACTAGCTGGGCGTCCAATGAGCAGTTCTTC; CDR3 protein: CASSYSTSWASNEQFF